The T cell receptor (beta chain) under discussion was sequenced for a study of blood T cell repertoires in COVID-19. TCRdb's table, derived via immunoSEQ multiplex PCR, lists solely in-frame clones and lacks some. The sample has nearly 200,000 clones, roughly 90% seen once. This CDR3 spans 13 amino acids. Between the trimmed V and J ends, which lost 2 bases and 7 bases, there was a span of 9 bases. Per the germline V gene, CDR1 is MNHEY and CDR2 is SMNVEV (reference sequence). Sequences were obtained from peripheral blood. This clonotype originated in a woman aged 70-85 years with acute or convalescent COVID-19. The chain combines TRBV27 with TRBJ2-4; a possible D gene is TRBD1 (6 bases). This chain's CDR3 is CASSLTGPNIQYF. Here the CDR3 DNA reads TGTGCCAGCAGTTTAACAGGGCCGAACATTCAGTACTTC.